The 4 T cell receptor beta chains given below trace back to one sample, sequenced in a study of blood T cell repertoires in COVID-19. Using immunoSEQ multiplex PCR, the repertoire was profiled, and TCRdb retains in-frame clones only, with some absent. The sample shows about 220,000 clones, around 90% of them seen only once. Source material: PBMCs or T cells enriched from blood (not recorded which). Source of these receptors: a woman in her twenties or thirties who had recovered from COVID-19.

This chain links TRBV29-1 with TRBJ2-7; D remains unclear. The CDR3 has 13 residues. Germline V gives CDR1 SQVTM, CDR2 ANQGSEA. V gave up 4 bases and J gave up 0 bases, with 10 bases separating them. The CDR3 coding sequence is TGCAGCGTTGTTTGGCAAACCTCCTACGAGCAGTACTTC. It yields the protein CSVVWQTSYEQYF.

This sequence joins TRBV15 and TRBJ2-2; 8 bases are shared with TRBD1. J gave up 8 bases and V 4 bases, and 9 bases lay outside the gene matches. From germline, CDR1 is LNHNV and CDR2 YYDKDF (reference sequence). The CDR3 covers 15 residues. CDR3 DNA: TGTGCCACCAGCAAAATTACAGGGGGTCAGGGGGAGCTGTTTTTT. It specifies CATSKITGGQGELFF.

This clone showed up just once. The V call is TRBV7-9, the J call TRBJ2-1; a possible D gene is TRBD1 (6 bases). The CDR3 consists of 13 residues. V shed 5 bases and J shed 5 bases, with 10 bases lying between them. The germline gives CDR1 SEHNR, CDR2 FQNEAQ (reference sequence). The DNA for the CDR3 is TGTGCCAGCAGCGAAACAGGGAACAATGAGCAGTTCTTC. The encoded protein is CASSETGNNEQFF.

The chain employs TRBV5-8 and TRBJ2-5, with 10 nucleotides matching TRBD2. Looked up from germline, CDR1 is SGHTS and CDR2 is YDEGEE. Trimming cost V 0 bases and J 1 base; bases outside gene matches: 3. The CDR3 spans 16 residues. The CDR3 is CASSLGVAGGQETQYF. CDR3 coding DNA: TGTGCCAGCAGCTTGGGAGTAGCGGGGGGCCAAGAGACCCAGTACTTC.